One sample yielded the 14 T cell receptor beta chains listed below, sequenced in a study of blood T cells in healthy people across ages. Primed by a sample-barcoded 5' primer and a J-beta primer mix, a second PCR proceeded for about 6 to 12 cycles. TCRdb passed the 5' RACE reads through MiXCR, listing each CDR3 protein once. The data contain fewer than 800,000 distinct CDR3 sequences, approximately 31% of them seen just once; the ten biggest clones take up less than 20%. Sequenced: blood. All receptors come from an elderly woman in good health.

In the case of this clonotype: This may arise from a read error, as a much more abundant clone is one base away. The V gene is TRBV5-1, the J gene TRBJ1-1; D remains unclear. The length of the CDR3 is 14 residues. V was pared by 1 base and J by 4 bases, with 11 bases between. Looked up from germline, CDR1 is SGHRS and CDR2 is YFSETQ. This chain's CDR3 is CASSLTAAGTEAFF. The DNA of the CDR3 is TGCGCCAGCAGCTTGACAGCGGCGGGCACTGAAGCTTTCTTT. Based on the CDR3 plus reference TRBV5-1 and TRBJ1-1, the full variable domain is KAGVTQTPRYLIKTRGQQVTLSCSPISGHRSVSWYQQTPGQGLQFLFEYFSETQRNKGNFPGRFSGRQFSNSRSEMNVSTLELGDSALYLCASSLTAAGTEAFFGQGTRLTVV.

Many counts were recorded for this clonotype. The CDR3 sequence is CASSVVGAADTQYF. The CDR3 bases are TGTGCCAGCAGCGTAGTGGGGGCGGCAGATACGCAGTATTTT. The chain has TRBV9 and TRBJ2-3; D might be TRBD1 (6 bases). Germline loops: CDR1 SGDLS, CDR2 YYNGEE. Trimming took off 0 bases at V and 4 bases at J, with 9 bases between the two ends. The CDR3 is 14 residues long.

This clonotype was seen at least ten times. The chain links TRBV12-3 or TRBV12-4 to TRBJ2-4, with a weak D call TRBD1 (5 bases). Trimming cost V 2 bases and J 8 bases, with 13 bases left between them. This CDR3 contains 14 residues. CDR3 amino acids: CASSLPDTADIQYF. The CDR3 DNA reads as TGTGCCAGCAGTTTACCGGACACGGCGGACATTCAGTACTTC.

This clonotype was counted at least ten times. This may come from a read error, since a much larger clone is one base off. The gene calls are TRBV7-2 and TRBJ2-5; tentatively, D is TRBD2 (5 bases). This CDR3 has 11 residues. Per germline, CDR1 SGHTA and CDR2 FQGNSA. Trimming took off 4 bases at V and 11 bases at J, with 11 bases between the two ends. In DNA form, the CDR3 reads TGTGCCAGCAGCTCCGGTGGGGAGCAGTACTTC. Protein product: CASSSGGEQYF.

Regarding this clonotype: One junction end does not reproduce the germline sequence, and a read error may be involved. The chain employs TRBV7-9 and TRBJ1-6, with no clear D. This CDR3 comprises 13 residues. From germline, CDR1 is SEHNR and CDR2 FQNEAQ (reference sequence). The CDR3, as DNA: TGTACCAGCAGCGGGTTCGGCTATTCACCCCTCCACTTT. Encoded protein: CTSSGFGYSPLHF.

Of note for this clonotype: A read error may be the cause here, since a much bigger clone is one base away. The CDR3 DNA follows: TGTGCCAGCTGTTGGGCCGGGATTAGCACGCACAATGAGCAGTTCTTC. Amino acid sequence: CASCWAGISTHNEQFF. This sequence joins TRBV27 and TRBJ2-1; possibly TRBD2 for D (5 bases). This CDR3 contains 16 residues. V lost 8 bases, J lost 5 bases, and 22 bases lay in between. Germline V gene data show CDR1 as MNHEY and CDR2 as SMNVEV (reference sequence).

The V gene is TRBV12-3 or TRBV12-4, the J gene TRBJ2-3, with 13 bases identical to TRBD2. Losses at the gene ends were 5 bases for V and 11 bases for J; bases not matched to a gene: 13. The CDR3 has 16 residues. The CDR3 DNA follows: TGTGCCAGCAGTAAACTAGCGGGGGGGCCCACAGATGTGCAGTATTTT. Amino acid sequence: CASSKLAGGPTDVQYF.

This clonotype occurred a few times. The chain links TRBV28 to TRBJ2-5; TRBD2 agrees at 10 bases. CDR3 length equals 15 residues. The V gene's germline CDR1 is MDHEN and CDR2 SYDVKM. Trimming removed 2 bases from V and 11 bases from J; junction bases left unmatched: 11. The CDR3 protein is CASSLVAGGDNEQYF. For the CDR3, the DNA is TGTGCCAGCAGTTTAGTAGCGGGGGGCGACAATGAGCAGTACTTC.

In its sample, this clonotype was seen a few times. Since a much larger clone is just one base distant, this may be a read error. The chain employs TRBV2 and TRBJ2-1, with D perhaps given as TRBD1 or TRBD2 (5 bases each). Per the germline V gene, CDR1 is SNHLY and CDR2 is FYNNEI. This CDR3 has 16 residues. V shed 5 bases and J shed 2 bases, with 16 bases lying between them. DNA of the CDR3: TGTGCCAGCAGTTATAACCGGGGCTCCGCCTACAATGAGCAGTTCTTC. Its protein is CASSYNRGSAYNEQFF.

The chain recombines TRBV30 with TRBJ1-5; D is possibly TRBD1 (6 bases). This CDR3 is 13 amino acids long. The germline V gene encodes CDR1 GTSNPN and CDR2 SVGIG (reference sequence). Trimming removed 4 bases at V and 4 bases at J, with 11 bases between. This CDR3 reads CAWTGGANQPQHF. In nucleotides, the CDR3 is TGTGCCTGGACCGGGGGGGCGAATCAGCCCCAGCATTTT. Filled out from reference TRBV30 and TRBJ1-5, the complete variable domain reads SQTIHQWPATLVQPVGSPLSLECTVEGTSNPNLYWYRQAAGRGLQLLFYSVGIGQISSEVPQNLSASRPQDRQFILSSKKLLLSDSGFYLCAWTGGANQPQHFGDGTRLSIL.

The chain has TRBV30 and TRBJ2-3; D possibly matches TRBD1 or TRBD2 (5 bases each). This CDR3 has 16 residues. V shed 1 base and J shed 4 bases, with 18 bases lying between them. Germline CDR1 and CDR2: GTSNPN and SVGIG (reference sequence). CDR3: CAWSGQSRLGADTQYF. CDR3 nucleotides: TGTGCCTGGAGTGGACAGAGCAGATTGGGGGCAGATACGCAGTATTTT.

This clonotype occurred many times. The rearrangement links TRBV30 to TRBJ1-5, with 9 bases lining up with TRBD1. Trimming took 2 bases from V and 5 from J; bases not matched to a gene: 4. This CDR3 is 14 amino acids long. Germline assignment: CDR1 GTSNPN and CDR2 SVGIG (reference sequence). CDR3: CAWSSGTGYQPQHF. The CDR3 DNA reads TGTGCCTGGAGTAGCGGGACAGGGTATCAGCCCCAGCATTTT.

In this sample, this clonotype turned up many times. The chain uses TRBV28 and TRBJ2-3; D remains ambiguous. The germline V gene has CDR1 MDHEN and CDR2 SYDVKM. The CDR3 consists of 14 residues. V was pared by 1 base and J by 3 bases, with 8 bases between. DNA of the CDR3: TGTGCCAGCAGTTTATCCTCGATTACAGATACGCAGTATTTT. Protein product: CASSLSSITDTQYF.

In DNA form, the CDR3 reads TGTGCCAGCAGCCCCCAACAGGGGGCCCGCACCTTC. Its protein is CASSPQQGARTF. V gene TRBV7-9 combines with J gene TRBJ1-2; the match to TRBD1 covers 9 bases. The length of the CDR3 is 12 residues. CDR1 is SEHNR, CDR2 FQNEAQ, per germline (reference sequence). The V gene end was trimmed by 5 bases and the J gene end by 13 bases; junction bases not matched to a gene: 8.